Listed below are T cell receptor beta chains from one sample, sequenced in a study of blood T cells in healthy people across ages. TCRdb re-called the 5' RACE reads through MiXCR, storing one row per CDR3 protein. The sample consists of about 1.8 million distinct CDR3 sequences, 49% of them appearing once. The sample consisted of blood. These receptors all stem from a woman in her thirties or forties in good health. CDR3s include the opening cysteine and the closing phenylalanine or tryptophan. D genes are given only for firm matches. The size entry is marked missing in some rows and otherwise reads once, few, many or a size class.

>TRBV6-5|-|TRBJ1-2|15|-
TGTGCCAGCAGTTACTCCGGGGAAGGAACCTATGGCTACACCTTC
CASSYSGEGTYGYTF
>TRBV20-1|-|TRBJ1-2|13|few
TGCAGTGCTAGAGATCGGGGTGGAGATGGCTACACCTTC
CSARDRGGDGYTF
>TRBV9|TRBD2|TRBJ2-7|15|-
TGTGCCAGCAGCGTGGGCGGGGGAGTCTCCTACGAGCAGTACTTC
CASSVGGGVSYEQYF
>TRBV4-2|TRBD2|TRBJ2-5|14|-
TGTGCCAGCAGCCGATACGGGGGGGCCGAGACCCAGTACTTC
CASSRYGGAETQYF
>TRBV27|-|TRBJ2-5|13|-
TGTGCCAGCAGTGGCAAACGGGGGGAGACCCAGTACTTC
CASSGKRGETQYF
>TRBV2|TRBD1|TRBJ1-6|16|-
TGTGCCAGCAGTGAAGAAAAGGGGGCGTTTGGTTCACCCCTCCACTTT
CASSEEKGAFGSPLHF
>TRBV5-1|TRBD2|TRBJ2-1|14|-
TGCGCCAGCAGCAGGAGCGGGGGGGAAGATGAGCAGTTCTTC
CASSRSGGEDEQFF
>TRBV7-9|-|TRBJ2-1|14|-
TGTGCCAGCAGCTTAGAACACGCGTACAATGAGCAGTTCTTC
CASSLEHAYNEQFF
>TRBV7-2|TRBD2|TRBJ2-7|13|many
TGTGCCAGCAGCTTGCGGGGGGATAGCGAGCAGTACTTC
CASSLRGDSEQYF
>TRBV6-6|TRBD1|TRBJ1-2|14|-
TGTGCCAGCAGTTACAGAGACAGGGGTAATGGCTACACCTTC
CASSYRDRGNGYTF
>TRBV6-5|-|TRBJ2-5|13|few
TGTGCCAGCAGTTACGGTCGTTCCGGGACCCAGTACTTC
CASSYGRSGTQYF
>TRBV6-6|-|TRBJ1-4|15|-
TGTGCCAGCAGTTACATTGGGGGAACTAATGAAAAACTGTTTTTT
CASSYIGGTNEKLFF
>TRBV10-2|-|TRBJ2-2|16|-
TGCGCCAGCCTGCAACAGGGCCTCCCTAACACCGGGGAGCTGTTTTTT
CASLQQGLPNTGELFF
>TRBV20-1|TRBD1|TRBJ2-1|17|many
TGCAGTGCTAGATCCCGGGACAGGGGGAGGTCCTACAATGAGCAGTTCTTC
CSARSRDRGRSYNEQFF
>TRBV27|-|TRBJ2-5|15|few
TGTGCCAGCAGTCTCAGGGGTTCATCGAGGGAGACCCAGTACTTC
CASSLRGSSRETQYF
>TRBV10-2|-|TRBJ2-4|15|few
TGCGCCAGCAGTGAGTCTGGAAGAAATCTAAACATTCAGTACTTC
CASSESGRNLNIQYF
>TRBV7-9|-|TRBJ1-2|13|-
TGTGCCGGAACCCGTACGTTAAACTATGGCTACACCTTC
CAGTRTLNYGYTF
>TRBV4-2|TRBD2|TRBJ2-1|18|-
TGTGCCAGCAGCCAAGATGCGGCCTACGGGGGGGCGAACAATGAGCAGTTCTTC
CASSQDAAYGGANNEQFF
>TRBV13|TRBD2|TRBJ2-5|16|-
TGTGCCAGCAGCTTTAGGCTGGCTAGCGGGGCGGAGACCCAGTACTTC
CASSFRLASGAETQYF
>TRBV6-1|TRBD1|TRBJ2-1|14|-
TGCTTAACTTTGGGACAGGGGGGATACAATGAGCAGTTCTTC
CLTLGQGGYNEQFF
>TRBV4-3|-|TRBJ2-7|15|-
TGCGCCAGCAGCCAAGAAGTGGCAGGTAGCTACGAGCAGTACTTC
CASSQEVAGSYEQYF
>TRBV12-3/TRBV12-4|-|TRBJ2-2|14|few
TGTGCCAGCAGTTTAGATCCGAACACCGGGGAGCTGTTTTTT
CASSLDPNTGELFF
>TRBV4-3|-|TRBJ1-2|13|-
TGCGCCAGCAGCCAAGCCGGGGGGTCGGGCTACACCTTC
CASSQAGGSGYTF
>TRBV28|TRBD1|TRBJ2-7|16|once
TGTGCCAGCAGTCTCAACCGGGACAGGGGGGCCTACGAGCAGTACTTC
CASSLNRDRGAYEQYF
>TRBV25-1|-|TRBJ1-1|13|-
TGTGCCAGCAGGGGAATGAGAAACACTGAAGCTTTCTTT
CASRGMRNTEAFF
>TRBV20-1|TRBD1|TRBJ2-7|15|-
TGCAGTGCTCCGGACAGGGCATTTAGTTCCTACGAGCAGTACTTC
CSAPDRAFSSYEQYF
>TRBV10-2|TRBD2|TRBJ2-1|15|-
TGCGCCAGCGCCACACTAGCGGGGGGTCTCAATGAGCAGTTCTTC
CASATLAGGLNEQFF
>TRBV27|-|TRBJ2-7|13|-
TGTGCCAGCAAGGGGAGAGGAACCTACGAGCGGTACTTC
CASKGRGTYERYF
>TRBV29-1|-|TRBJ2-3|12|-
TGCAGCGTTGGAATGCAGACAGATACGCAGTATTTT
CSVGMQTDTQYF
>TRBV27|-|TRBJ2-5|13|-
TGTGCCAGCATGTCGCCCAGATCAGAGACCCAGTACTTC
CASMSPRSETQYF
>TRBV20-1|-|TRBJ1-2|13|few
TGCAGTGCGAATGAACAGTTTAACTATGGCTACACCTTC
CSANEQFNYGYTF
>TRBV10-1|-|TRBJ2-3|15|few
TGCGCCAGCAGTGGGTTAGGGGATGCGGTAGATACGCAGTATTTT
CASSGLGDAVDTQYF
>TRBV5-1|-|TRBJ1-2|15|-
TGCGCCAGCAGCTTGGAGGCGGCAGGGAGGTGTGGCTACACCTTC
CASSLEAAGRCGYTF
>TRBV7-3|TRBD1|TRBJ1-2|13|few
TGTGCCAGCAGCCCCGGGACAGCCGATGGCTACACCTTC
CASSPGTADGYTF
>TRBV6-5|-|TRBJ2-7|13|few
TGTGCCACAAAACGATTGGGGACCTACGAGCAGTACTTC
CATKRLGTYEQYF
>TRBV2|-|TRBJ2-3|12|-
TGTGCCAGCAGTGATTTCGCTAATACGCAGTATTTT
CASSDFANTQYF
>TRBV12-3/TRBV12-4|TRBD1|TRBJ2-1|15|-
TGTGCCAGCAGCTATGACAGGGGTCAATACAATGAGCAGTTCTTC
CASSYDRGQYNEQFF
>TRBV24-1|-|TRBJ2-2|16|-
TGTGCCACCAGTGATTTGTCGAGGGCCGGCACCGGGGAGCTGTTTTTT
CATSDLSRAGTGELFF
>TRBV25-1|-|TRBJ1-2|11|-
TGTGCCAGCAGGACGGTCCATGGCTACACCTTC
CASRTVHGYTF
>TRBV7-6|-|TRBJ1-5|13|-
TGTGCCAGCGGGGCGACACCTACTCAGCCCCAGCATTTT
CASGATPTQPQHF
>TRBV2|TRBD2|TRBJ2-1|15|once
TGTGCCAGCAGCCGGACTAGCGGGGGGCGGAGTGAGCAGTTCTTC
CASSRTSGGRSEQFF
>TRBV20-1|-|TRBJ2-1|12|-
TGCAGTGCTTCCCAGTCCTACAATGAGCAGTTCTTC
CSASQSYNEQFF